The present entry profiles one T cell receptor (beta chain) with its context. This receptor's antigen is unknown. Per-base qualities were not stored, and no clone one base away is much larger. Library method: PCR. The sequencer was an Illumina HiSeq 2500. To normalize quantification of the TCRbeta repertoire, the TCR libraries were built with molecular barcoding that relied on unique molecular identifiers. The raw public reads went through TCRdb reprocessing: fastp at Q25, MiXCR clone calling, in-frame beta chains kept. Under each unique CDR3 protein, matching rows form one entry showing the most common genes and DNA. This sample is represented by about 980,000 distinct CDR3 sequences; about 29% of them were singletons. The top ten clonotypes cover 25% to 35% of the sample. This entry belongs to a study of T-cell reconstitution after alpha-beta-depleted transplantation in children (dated by TCRdb to the mid-2010s). As for the study more broadly: The study quantitatively tracked T-cell immune reconstitution after TCRalphabeta/CD19-depleted allogeneic hematopoietic cell transplantation in children using TCR repertoire profiling.

This specimen's treatment or condition label, per the study, means: allogeneic hematopoietic cell transplantation with graft depleted of TCRalphabeta T cells and CD19 B cells. TCRalphabeta/CD19-depleted allogeneic hematopoietic cell grafts were given to the transplant recipients, all of whom were children. V and J are truncated by 9 bases and 3 bases respectively, leaving an intervening sequence of 20 bases. CDR1 and CDR2, per the germline V gene, are KGHDR and SFDVKD. CDR3 length: 15 amino acids, cysteine to phenylalanine. The entry retains the CDR3 DNA only, 45 bases that are in frame from base 1. Study-level results and caveats: Hyperexpanded clone frequencies declined over subsequent months; after one year, T-cell counts and TCRbeta diversity were mostly attributed to newly produced T cells. In some patients, high TCRbeta diversity at day 60 was attributed to recipient T cells and intrathymic progenitors that had survived conditioning. The apparently early alphabetaT-cell count recovery about two months after transplant was reportedly dependent on only several hundred rapidly expanded clones derived from non-depleted graft cells.

Source: PBMCs, mostly from graft donor cells, taken 360 days after TCRalphabeta/CD19-depleted stem cell transplant. The receptor was derived from a boy under three years old who had a stem cell transplant for SCID, so the T cells may come from the graft donor. The chain is made from TRBV24-1 and TRBJ2-7; no D gene can be assigned with confidence. The CDR3 here reads CATHTTRTDGYEQYF. The nucleotide sequence is TGTGCCACCCACACAACCCGGACGGACGGCTACGAGCAGTACTTC.